These 13 T cell receptor beta chains were sequenced from one sample in a study of blood T cell repertoires in COVID-19. Repertoires were generated with immunoSEQ multiplex PCR, while TCRdb's copy carries only in-frame clones and drops some. The sample has around 320,000 clones, about 85% seen once; the top ten hold more than 2%. Sequencing input: peripheral blood. The receptors derive from a man younger than 35 with active or convalescent COVID-19.

This chain connects TRBV10-3 to TRBJ2-5, with TRBD2 matching over 10 bases. The trim removed 7 bases at V and 1 base at J, leaving 9 bases unmatched. Looked up from germline, CDR1 is ENHRY and CDR2 is SYGVKD. The CDR3 totals 16 residues. The CDR3 here is CAIKASGGAIQETQYF. The CDR3 DNA sequence: TGTGCCATCAAGGCTAGCGGGGGCGCAATCCAAGAGACCCAGTACTTC.

V usage is TRBV5-1 and J usage is TRBJ2-3; no clear D gene. Germline V gene sequence: CDR1 SGHRS, CDR2 YFSETQ. V gave up 2 bases and J gave up 6 bases, with 13 bases separating them. The CDR3 runs 14 residues. CDR3 sequence: CASSFRRLGDTQYF. The CDR3 DNA sequence: TGCGCCAGCAGCTTCCGACGGCTCGGGGATACGCAGTATTTT.

This clone showed up just once. J is TRBJ2-7 and V is TRBV5-1; 8 nucleotides align to TRBD2. Germline CDR1 is SGHRS and CDR2 is YFSETQ. The CDR3 sequence is 14 residues long. V gave up 2 bases and J gave up 4 bases; unmatched junction bases: 5. CDR3 sequence reads: CASSLGTGGYEQYF. The CDR3 DNA reads as TGCGCCAGCAGCTTAGGGACGGGAGGGTACGAGCAGTACTTC.

The rearrangement uses TRBV12-3 or TRBV12-4 and TRBJ1-1; unclear D gene. Trimming stripped 2 bases from V and 8 bases from J, with 6 bases between. The CDR3 runs 11 residues. Here the CDR3 reads CASSLPGEAFF. CDR3 sequence (DNA): TGTGCCAGCAGTTTACCGGGGGAAGCTTTCTTT.

The chain carries TRBV29-1 and TRBJ1-2; 10 nucleotides line up with TRBD1. Trimming removed 4 bases from V and 4 bases from J; junction bases left unmatched: 6. Germline-derived CDR1 and CDR2 are SQVTM and ANQGSEA. This CDR3 spans 14 amino acids. CDR3 sequence: CSVADRGLGYGYTF. As DNA, the CDR3 is TGCAGCGTTGCGGACAGGGGGTTAGGCTATGGCTACACCTTC.

The CDR3: CASTGTALGPQHF. CDR3 in DNA: TGTGCCAGCACCGGGACAGCTCTAGGGCCCCAGCATTTT. The chain employs TRBV6-5 and TRBJ1-5; TRBD1 agrees at 7 bases. Per germline, CDR1 MNHEY and CDR2 SVGAGI. This CDR3 contains 13 residues. Germline trimming cut 7 bases from V and 9 bases from J; bases unmatched to any gene: 9.

This clone was observed a single time. Relative to the germline gene, one junction end is altered; a read error may explain this. The chain recombines TRBV6-5 with TRBJ1-2; TRBD1 might be the D (5 bases). The CDR3 is 15 amino acids. Germline V CDR1 and CDR2: MNHEY, SVGAGI. Here the CDR3 reads CAGSYSGRGPYGYTF. For the CDR3, the DNA is TGTGCCGGCAGTTACTCTGGGAGGGGCCCCTATGGCTACACCTTC.

J is TRBJ1-1 and V is TRBV20-1, with D possibly TRBD1 on 5 matching bases. The germline V and J ends were trimmed by 3 bases and 5 bases, with 10 bases remaining between them. CDR3 length: 12 amino acids. Germline CDR1 and CDR2: DFQATT and SNEGSKA (reference sequence). The DNA for the CDR3 is TGCAGTGCTAGTTCAGGGAGGACTGAAGCTTTCTTT. Its translation: CSASSGRTEAFF.

This clone was seen once. V is TRBV11-3 and J is TRBJ2-3, with 7 nucleotides matching TRBD2. The CDR3 is 13 residues long. Trimming cost V 4 bases and J 5 bases; bases outside gene matches: 3. Germline V gene lookup returns CDR1 SGHNT and CDR2 YENEEA. The CDR3 DNA sequence: TGTGCCAGCAGCTACACGGGGGGAGATACGCAGTATTTT. Translated, it gives CASSYTGGDTQYF.

V gene TRBV7-2 combines with J gene TRBJ2-7; 7 bases line up with TRBD1. Losses at the gene ends were 6 bases for V and 4 bases for J; bases not matched to a gene: 12. CDR1 is SGHTA, CDR2 FQGNSA, per germline. The CDR3 is 15 residues long. The DNA for the CDR3 is TGTGCCAGCAGGCCCACGGGACAGTCATCGTACGAGCAGTACTTC. As protein: CASRPTGQSSYEQYF.

The J gene is TRBJ1-2, the V gene TRBV2; D gene unclear. The V end lost 6 bases, the J end lost 3 bases, and 2 bases lay between the germline ends. The CDR3 contains 10 residues. The germline V gene has CDR1 SNHLY and CDR2 FYNNEI. CDR3 DNA: TGTGCCAGCAGCGACTATGGCTACACCTTC. It yields the protein CASSDYGYTF.

This chain connects TRBV9 to TRBJ2-1, with 13 bases that match TRBD2. V shed 2 bases and J 4 bases; nucleotides not matched to a gene: 0. The CDR3 loop spans 15 amino acids. Germline CDR1 SGDLS, CDR2 YYNGEE. In DNA form, the CDR3 reads TGTGCCAGCAGCGTGACTAGCGGGGGGTACAATGAGCAGTTCTTC. This codes for CASSVTSGGYNEQFF. Using reference TRBV9 and TRBJ2-1 for the parts outside the CDR3, the full variable domain is DSGVTQTPKHLITATGQRVTLRCSPRSGDLSVYWYQQSLDQGLQFLIQYYNGEERAKGNILERFSAQQFPDLHSELNLSSLELGDSALYFCASSVTSGGYNEQFFGPGTRLTVL.

The chain links TRBV19 to TRBJ1-5, with TRBD1 matching over 7 bases. This CDR3 has 13 amino acids. The junction had 6 bases not matched to a gene; V was cut back by 9 bases and J by 4 bases. Per germline, CDR1 LNHDA and CDR2 SQIVND (reference sequence). Here the CDR3 reads CASTTGFNQPQHF. The CDR3 region has the DNA TGTGCCAGCACGACAGGGTTTAATCAGCCCCAGCATTTT.